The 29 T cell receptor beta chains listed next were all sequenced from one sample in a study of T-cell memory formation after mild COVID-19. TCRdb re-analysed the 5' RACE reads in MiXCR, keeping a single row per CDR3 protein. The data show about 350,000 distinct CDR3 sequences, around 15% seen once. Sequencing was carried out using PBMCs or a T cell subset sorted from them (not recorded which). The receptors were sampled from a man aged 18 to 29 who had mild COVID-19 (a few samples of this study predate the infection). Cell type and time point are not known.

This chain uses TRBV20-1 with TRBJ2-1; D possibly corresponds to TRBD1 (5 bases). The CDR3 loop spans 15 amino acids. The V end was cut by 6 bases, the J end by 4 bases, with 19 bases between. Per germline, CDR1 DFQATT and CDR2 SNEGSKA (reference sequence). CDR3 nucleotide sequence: TGCAGTGCCCAAAAAAGGCGGCAGGGTTACAATGAGCAGTTCTTC. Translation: CSAQKRRQGYNEQFF.

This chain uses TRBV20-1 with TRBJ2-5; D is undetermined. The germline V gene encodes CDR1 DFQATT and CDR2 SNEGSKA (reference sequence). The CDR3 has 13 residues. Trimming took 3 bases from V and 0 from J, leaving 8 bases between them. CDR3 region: CSARRPDQETQYF. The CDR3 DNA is TGCAGTGCTAGGAGGCCGGACCAAGAGACCCAGTACTTC.

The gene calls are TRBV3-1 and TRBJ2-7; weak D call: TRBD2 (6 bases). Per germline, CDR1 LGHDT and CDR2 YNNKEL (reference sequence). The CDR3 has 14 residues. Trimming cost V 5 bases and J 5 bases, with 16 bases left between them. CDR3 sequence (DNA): TGTGCCAGCAGCTCGCGTAGCGGCGTCCACGAGCAGTACTTC. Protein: CASSSRSGVHEQYF.

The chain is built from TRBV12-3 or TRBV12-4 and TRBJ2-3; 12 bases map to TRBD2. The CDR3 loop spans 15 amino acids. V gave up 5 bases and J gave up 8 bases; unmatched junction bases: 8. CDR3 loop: CASSPLAGGLGTQYF. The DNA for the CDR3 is TGTGCCAGCAGTCCCCTAGCGGGGGGGCTCGGTACGCAGTATTTT.

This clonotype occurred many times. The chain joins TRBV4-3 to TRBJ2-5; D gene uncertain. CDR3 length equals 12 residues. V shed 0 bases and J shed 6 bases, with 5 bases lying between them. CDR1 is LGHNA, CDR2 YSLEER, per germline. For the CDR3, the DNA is TGCGCCAGCAGCCAAGATTTGAAGACCCAGTACTTC. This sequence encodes CASSQDLKTQYF.

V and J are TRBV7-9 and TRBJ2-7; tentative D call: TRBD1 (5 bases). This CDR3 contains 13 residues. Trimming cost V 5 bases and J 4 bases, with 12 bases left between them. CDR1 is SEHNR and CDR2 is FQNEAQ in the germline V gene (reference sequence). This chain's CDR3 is CASSPSGLYEQYF. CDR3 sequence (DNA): TGTGCCAGCAGCCCCTCAGGGCTATACGAGCAGTACTTC.

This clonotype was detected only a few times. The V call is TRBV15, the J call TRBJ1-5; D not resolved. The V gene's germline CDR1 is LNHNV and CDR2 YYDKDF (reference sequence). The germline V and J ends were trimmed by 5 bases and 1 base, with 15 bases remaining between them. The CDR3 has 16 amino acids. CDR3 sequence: CATSPRAGLSNQPQHF. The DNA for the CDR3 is TGTGCCACCAGCCCCCGGGCGGGGTTAAGCAATCAGCCCCAGCATTTT.

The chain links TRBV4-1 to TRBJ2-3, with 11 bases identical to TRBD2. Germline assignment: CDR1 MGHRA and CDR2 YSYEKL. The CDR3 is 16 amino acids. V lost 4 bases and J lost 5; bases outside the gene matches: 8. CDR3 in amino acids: CASSPGLAVEGDTQYF. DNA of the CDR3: TGCGCCAGCAGCCCGGGACTAGCGGTAGAGGGAGATACGCAGTATTTT.

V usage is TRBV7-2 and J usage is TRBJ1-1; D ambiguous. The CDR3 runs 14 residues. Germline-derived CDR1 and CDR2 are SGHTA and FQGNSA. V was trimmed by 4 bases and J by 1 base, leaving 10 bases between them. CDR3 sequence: CASSSRIANTEAFF. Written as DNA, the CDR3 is TGTGCCAGCAGCTCCCGGATAGCGAACACTGAAGCTTTCTTT.

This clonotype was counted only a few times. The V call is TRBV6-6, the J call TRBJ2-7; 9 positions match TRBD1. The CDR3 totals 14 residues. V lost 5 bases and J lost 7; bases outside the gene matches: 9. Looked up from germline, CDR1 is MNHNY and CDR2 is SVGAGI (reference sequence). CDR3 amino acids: CASSSRDRGGEQYF. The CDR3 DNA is TGTGCCAGCAGTAGCCGCGACAGGGGGGGAGAGCAGTACTTC.

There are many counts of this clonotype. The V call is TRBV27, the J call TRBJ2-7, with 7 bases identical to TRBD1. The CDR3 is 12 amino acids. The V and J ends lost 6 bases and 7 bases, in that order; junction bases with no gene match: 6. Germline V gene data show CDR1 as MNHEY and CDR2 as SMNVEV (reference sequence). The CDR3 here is CASSITGEEQYF. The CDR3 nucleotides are TGTGCCAGCAGCATAACAGGGGAGGAGCAGTACTTC.

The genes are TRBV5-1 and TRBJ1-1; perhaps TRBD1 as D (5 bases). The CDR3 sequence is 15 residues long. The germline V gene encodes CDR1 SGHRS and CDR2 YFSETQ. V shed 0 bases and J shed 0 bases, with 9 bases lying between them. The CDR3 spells CASSLAPGMNTEAFF. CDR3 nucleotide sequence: TGCGCCAGCAGCTTGGCCCCAGGGATGAACACTGAAGCTTTCTTT.

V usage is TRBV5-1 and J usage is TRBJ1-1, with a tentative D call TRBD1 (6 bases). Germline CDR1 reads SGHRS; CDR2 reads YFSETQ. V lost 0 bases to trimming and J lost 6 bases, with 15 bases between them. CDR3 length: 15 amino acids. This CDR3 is CASSLVWGAGAEAFF. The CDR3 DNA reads TGCGCCAGCAGCTTGGTTTGGGGGGCAGGGGCTGAAGCTTTCTTT. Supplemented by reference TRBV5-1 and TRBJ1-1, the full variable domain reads KAGVTQTPRYLIKTRGQQVTLSCSPISGHRSVSWYQQTPGQGLQFLFEYFSETQRNKGNFPGRFSGRQFSNSRSEMNVSTLELGDSALYLCASSLVWGAGAEAFFGQGTRLTVV.

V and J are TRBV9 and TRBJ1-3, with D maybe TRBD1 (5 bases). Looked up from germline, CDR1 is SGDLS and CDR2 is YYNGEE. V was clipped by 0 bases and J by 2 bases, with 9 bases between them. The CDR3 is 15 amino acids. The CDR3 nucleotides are TGTGCCAGCAGCGTAGGGGGGGTCGCTGGAAACACCATATATTTT. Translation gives CASSVGGVAGNTIYF.

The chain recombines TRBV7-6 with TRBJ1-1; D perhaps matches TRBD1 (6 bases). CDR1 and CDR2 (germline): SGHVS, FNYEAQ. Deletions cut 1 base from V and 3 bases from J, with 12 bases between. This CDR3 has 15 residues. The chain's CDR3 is CASSLDPGAYTEAFF. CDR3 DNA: TGTGCCAGCAGCTTAGATCCGGGGGCTTACACTGAAGCTTTCTTT.

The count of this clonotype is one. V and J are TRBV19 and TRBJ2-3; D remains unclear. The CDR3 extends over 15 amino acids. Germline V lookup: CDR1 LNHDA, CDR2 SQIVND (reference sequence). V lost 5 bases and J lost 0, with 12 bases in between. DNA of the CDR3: TGTGCCAGTAGTCTCCTCCTCCGTAGCACAGATACGCAGTATTTT. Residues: CASSLLLRSTDTQYF.

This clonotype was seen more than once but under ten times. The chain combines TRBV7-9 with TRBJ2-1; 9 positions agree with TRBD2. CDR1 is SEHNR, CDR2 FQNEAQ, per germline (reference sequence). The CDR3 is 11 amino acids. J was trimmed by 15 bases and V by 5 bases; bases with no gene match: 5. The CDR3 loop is CASSAGGEAFF. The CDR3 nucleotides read TGTGCCAGCAGCGCGGGAGGGGAAGCGTTCTTC.

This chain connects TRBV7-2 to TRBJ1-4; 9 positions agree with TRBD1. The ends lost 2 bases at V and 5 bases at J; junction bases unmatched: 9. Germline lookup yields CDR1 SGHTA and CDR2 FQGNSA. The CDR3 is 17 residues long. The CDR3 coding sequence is TGTGCCAGCAGCTTATTTTTTCTCGGACAGGGGAATGAAAAACTGTTTTTT. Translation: CASSLFFLGQGNEKLFF.

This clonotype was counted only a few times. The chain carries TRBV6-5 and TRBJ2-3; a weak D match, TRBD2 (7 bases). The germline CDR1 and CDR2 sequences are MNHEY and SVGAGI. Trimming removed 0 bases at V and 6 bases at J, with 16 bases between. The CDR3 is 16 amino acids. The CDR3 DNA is TGTGCCAGCAGTTACTCCTCGGGGGGCCCGAGGGATACGCAGTATTTT. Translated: CASSYSSGGPRDTQYF.

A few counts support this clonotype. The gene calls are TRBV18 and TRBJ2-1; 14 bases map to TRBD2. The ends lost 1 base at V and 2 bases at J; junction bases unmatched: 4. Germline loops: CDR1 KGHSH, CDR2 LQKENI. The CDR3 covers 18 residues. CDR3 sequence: CASSPRLAGGQAYNEQFF. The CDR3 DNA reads TGTGCCAGCTCACCACGACTAGCGGGGGGGCAGGCCTACAATGAGCAGTTCTTC.

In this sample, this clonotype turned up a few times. CDR3 sequence reads: CASSQTGETQYF. The CDR3, as DNA: TGTGCCAGCAGCCAGACAGGGGAGACCCAGTACTTC. The chain is built from TRBV3-1 and TRBJ2-5, with 7 bases aligning to TRBD1. J was trimmed by 5 bases and V by 3 bases; bases with no gene match: 0. Germline V lookup: CDR1 LGHDT, CDR2 YNNKEL (reference sequence). CDR3 size: 12 residues.

CDR3 region: CATSRDDRGGEKLFF. CDR3 nucleotides: TGTGCCACCAGCAGAGATGACAGGGGGGGAGAAAAACTGTTTTTT. The chain uses TRBV15 and TRBJ1-4; 9 bases align to TRBD1. This CDR3 is 15 amino acids long. The trim removed 0 bases at V and 8 bases at J, leaving 4 bases unmatched. Germline CDR1 reads LNHNV; CDR2 reads YYDKDF (reference sequence).

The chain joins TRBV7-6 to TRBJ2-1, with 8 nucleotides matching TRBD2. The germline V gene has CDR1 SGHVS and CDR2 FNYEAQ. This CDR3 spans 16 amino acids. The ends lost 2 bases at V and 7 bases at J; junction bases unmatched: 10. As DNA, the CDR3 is TGTGCCAGCAGCTTACGGGGGCGGGGGGTGTTAAATGAGCAGTTCTTC. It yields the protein CASSLRGRGVLNEQFF.

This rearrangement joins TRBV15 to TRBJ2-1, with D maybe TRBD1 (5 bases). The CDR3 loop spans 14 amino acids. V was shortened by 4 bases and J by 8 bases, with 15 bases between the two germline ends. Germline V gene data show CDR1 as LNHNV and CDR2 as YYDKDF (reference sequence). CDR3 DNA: TGTGCCACCAGCACCCAGACAGACGTAGATGAGCAGTTCTTC. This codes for CATSTQTDVDEQFF.

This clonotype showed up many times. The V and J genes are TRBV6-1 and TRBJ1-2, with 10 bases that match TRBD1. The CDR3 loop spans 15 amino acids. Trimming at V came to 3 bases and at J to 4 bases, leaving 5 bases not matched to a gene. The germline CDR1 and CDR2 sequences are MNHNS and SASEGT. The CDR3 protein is CASSDPGQGTYGYTF. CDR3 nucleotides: TGTGCCAGCAGTGACCCGGGACAGGGGACCTATGGCTACACCTTC.

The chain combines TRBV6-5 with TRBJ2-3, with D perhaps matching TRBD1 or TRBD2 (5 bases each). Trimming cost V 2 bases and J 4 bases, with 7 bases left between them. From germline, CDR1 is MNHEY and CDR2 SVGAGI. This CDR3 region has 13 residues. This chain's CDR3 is CASSYVGADTQYF. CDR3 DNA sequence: TGTGCCAGCAGTTACGTGGGGGCAGATACGCAGTATTTT.

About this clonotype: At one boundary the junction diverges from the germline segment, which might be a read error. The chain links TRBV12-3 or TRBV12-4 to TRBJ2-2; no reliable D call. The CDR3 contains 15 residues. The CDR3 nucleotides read TGTGCCAGCAGTTTCGGTCTTACGAACACCGTGGAGCTGTTTTTT. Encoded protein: CASSFGLTNTVELFF.

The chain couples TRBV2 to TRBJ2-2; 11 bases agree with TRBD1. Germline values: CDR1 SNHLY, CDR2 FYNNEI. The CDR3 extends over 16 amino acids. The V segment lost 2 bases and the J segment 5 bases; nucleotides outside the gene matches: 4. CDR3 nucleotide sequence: TGTGCCAGCAGTGAAAGGGGGACAGGGGGAACCGGGGAGCTGTTTTTT. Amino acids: CASSERGTGGTGELFF.

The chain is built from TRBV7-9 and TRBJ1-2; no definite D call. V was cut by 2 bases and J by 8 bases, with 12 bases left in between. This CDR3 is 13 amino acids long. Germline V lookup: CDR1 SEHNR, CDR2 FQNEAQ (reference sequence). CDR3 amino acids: CASSLSLFPGYTF. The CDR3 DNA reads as TGTGCCAGCAGCTTATCCTTGTTCCCAGGCTACACCTTC.